The present entry profiles one T cell receptor beta chain with its context. The data derive from a study of technical replicates of blood from a handful of donors. Germline V gene sequence: CDR1 SGHTA, CDR2 FQGNSA. Trimming left V 2 bases short and J 7 bases short, with 20 bases between. The CDR3 length is 16 residues. The data were produced by immunoSEQ multiplex PCR, yet TCRdb's version contains in-frame clones alone and is incomplete. The table lists tens of thousands of clones, 90% to 95% of them singletons. This receptor was identified in a human donor in good health. The rearrangement uses TRBV7-2 and TRBJ1-2; D is unclear. Sequenced input: T cells isolated from PBMCs. In DNA, the CDR3 is TGTGCCAGCAGCTTATCCTCAGTGGGTGGGCCCGGTGGCTACACCTTC. It encodes CASSLSSVGGPGGYTF.